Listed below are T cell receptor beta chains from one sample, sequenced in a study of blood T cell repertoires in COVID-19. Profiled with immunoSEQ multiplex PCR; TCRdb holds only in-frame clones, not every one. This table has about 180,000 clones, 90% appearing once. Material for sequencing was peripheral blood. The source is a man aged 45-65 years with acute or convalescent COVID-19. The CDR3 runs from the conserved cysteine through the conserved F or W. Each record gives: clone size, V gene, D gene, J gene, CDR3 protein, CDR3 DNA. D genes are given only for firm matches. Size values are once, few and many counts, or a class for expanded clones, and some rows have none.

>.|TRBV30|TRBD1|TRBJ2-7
CAWSTGLTYEQYF
TGTGCCTGGTCGACAGGGCTTACCTACGAGCAGTACTTC
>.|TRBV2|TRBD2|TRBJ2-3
CASSDDSGVGTQYF
TGTGCCAGCAGTGACGACAGCGGGGTGGGTACGCAGTATTTT
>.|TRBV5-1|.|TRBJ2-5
CASSSNGIQETQYF
TGCGCCAGCAGCTCCAACGGGATCCAAGAGACCCAGTACTTC
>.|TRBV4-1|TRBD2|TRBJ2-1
CASTQGTSGVPRGNEQFF
TGCGCCAGCACCCAAGGGACTAGCGGGGTCCCGAGGGGCAATGAGCAGTTCTTC
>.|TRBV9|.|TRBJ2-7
CASSVAPGVDYEQYF
TGTGCCAGCAGCGTAGCCCCAGGGGTAGACTACGAGCAGTACTTC
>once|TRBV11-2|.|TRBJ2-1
CASSLGPDNEQFF
TGTGCCAGCAGCTTAGGGCCAGACAATGAGCAGTTCTTC
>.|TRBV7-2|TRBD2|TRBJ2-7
CASSSGLEYYEQYF
TGTGCCAGCAGCTCGGGACTAGAGTACTACGAGCAGTACTTC
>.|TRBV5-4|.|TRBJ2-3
CASSSKTGLGADTQYF
TGTGCCAGCAGCTCCAAAACAGGGCTGGGGGCAGATACGCAGTATTTT
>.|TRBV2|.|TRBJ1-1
CASSEIMGANTEAFF
TGTGCCAGCAGTGAGATTATGGGGGCGAACACTGAAGCTTTCTTT
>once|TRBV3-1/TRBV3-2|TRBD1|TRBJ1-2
CASSPDRNYGYTF
TGTGCCAGCAGCCCGGACAGGAACTATGGCTACACCTTC
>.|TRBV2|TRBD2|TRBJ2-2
CASSEGTSGRKNGELFF
TGTGCCAGCAGTGAAGGGACTAGCGGGAGAAAAAACGGGGAGCTGTTTTTT
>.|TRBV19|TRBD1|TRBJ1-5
CASDRGRRNQPQHF
TGTGCCAGTGACAGGGGGCGCCGGAATCAGCCCCAGCATTTT
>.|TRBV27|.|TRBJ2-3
CASSIIGGTQYF
TGTGCCAGCAGTATAATCGGGGGTACGCAGTATTTT
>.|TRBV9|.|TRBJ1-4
CASSPSAGSRIEKLFF
TGTGCCAGCAGCCCGAGCGCGGGGAGCCGGATTGAAAAACTGTTTTTT
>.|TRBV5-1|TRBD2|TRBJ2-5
CASSLSGAVQETQYF
TGCGCCAGCAGCTTAAGCGGGGCCGTTCAAGAGACCCAGTACTTC
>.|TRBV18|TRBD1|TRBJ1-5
CASSPGQSNQPQHF
TGTGCCAGCTCACCGGGACAGAGCAATCAGCCCCAGCATTTT
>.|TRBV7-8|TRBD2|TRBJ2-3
CASSLALTSGVADTQYF
TGTGCCAGCAGCTTAGCGCTGACTAGCGGGGTTGCAGATACGCAGTATTTT
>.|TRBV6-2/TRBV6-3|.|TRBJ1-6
CASSYLRETGKSSYNSPLHF
TGTGCCAGCAGTTACCTACGGGAGACGGGCAAGAGCTCCTATAATTCACCCCTCCACTTT
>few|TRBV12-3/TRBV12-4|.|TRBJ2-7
CASSLRGGEQYF
TGTGCCAGCAGTTTAAGGGGAGGCGAGCAGTACTTC
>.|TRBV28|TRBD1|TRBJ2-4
CASSCRTGTESWIQYF
TGTGCCAGCAGTTGCCGGACAGGGACGGAGAGCTGGATTCAGTACTTC
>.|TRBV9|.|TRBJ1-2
CASSVGMRQEPNYGYTF
TGTGCCAGCAGCGTAGGTATGCGACAGGAGCCTAACTATGGCTACACCTTC
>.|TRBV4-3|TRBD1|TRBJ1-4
CASSQHRGSNEKLFF
TGCGCCAGCAGCCAACACAGGGGTAGTAATGAAAAACTGTTTTTT
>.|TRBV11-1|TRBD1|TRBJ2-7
CASSSVQGANYEQYF
TGTGCCAGCAGCTCCGTACAGGGGGCCAACTACGAGCAGTACTTC
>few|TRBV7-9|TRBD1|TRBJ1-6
CASSLGTGLWSPLHF
TGTGCCAGCAGCTTAGGGACAGGTTTATGGTCACCCCTCCACTTT
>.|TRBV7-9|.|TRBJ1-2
CASSGHLINYGYTF
TGTGCCAGCAGCGGACACCTTATTAACTATGGCTACACCTTC
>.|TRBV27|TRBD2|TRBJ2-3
CASSISGGARGDTQYF
TGTGCCAGCAGTATAAGCGGGGGGGCCCGCGGAGATACGCAGTATTTT
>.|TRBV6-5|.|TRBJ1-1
CASTRTQGNTEAFF
TGTGCCAGCACCCGGACCCAGGGGAACACTGAAGCTTTCTTT
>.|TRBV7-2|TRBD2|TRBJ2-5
CASSLGTGGWETQYF
TGTGCCAGCAGCTTAGGTACGGGAGGATGGGAGACCCAGTACTTC